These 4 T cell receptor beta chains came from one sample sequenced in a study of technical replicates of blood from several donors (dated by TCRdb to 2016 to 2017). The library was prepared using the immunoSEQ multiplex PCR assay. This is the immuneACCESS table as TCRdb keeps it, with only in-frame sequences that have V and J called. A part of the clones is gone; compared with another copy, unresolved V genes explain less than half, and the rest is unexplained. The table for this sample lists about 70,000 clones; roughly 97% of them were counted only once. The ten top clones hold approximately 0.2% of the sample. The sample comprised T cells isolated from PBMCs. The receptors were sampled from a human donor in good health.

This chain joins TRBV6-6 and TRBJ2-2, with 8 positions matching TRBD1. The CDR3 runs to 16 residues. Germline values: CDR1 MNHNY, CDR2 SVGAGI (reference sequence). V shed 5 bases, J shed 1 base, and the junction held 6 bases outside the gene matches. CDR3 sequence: CASSGLGQVNTGELFF. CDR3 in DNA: TGTGCCAGCAGTGGCTTGGGACAGGTGAACACCGGGGAGCTGTTTTTT.

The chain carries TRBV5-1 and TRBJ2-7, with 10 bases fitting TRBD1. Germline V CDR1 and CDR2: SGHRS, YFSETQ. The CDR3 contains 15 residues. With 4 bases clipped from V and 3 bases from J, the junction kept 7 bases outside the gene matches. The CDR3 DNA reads TGCGCCAGCAGCGTGTCCGGGACAGGGGACTACGAGCAGTACTTC. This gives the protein CASSVSGTGDYEQYF. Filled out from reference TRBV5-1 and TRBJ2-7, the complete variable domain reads KAGVTQTPRYLIKTRGQQVTLSCSPISGHRSVSWYQQTPGQGLQFLFEYFSETQRNKGNFPGRFSGRQFSNSRSEMNVSTLELGDSALYLCASSVSGTGDYEQYFGPGTRLTVT.

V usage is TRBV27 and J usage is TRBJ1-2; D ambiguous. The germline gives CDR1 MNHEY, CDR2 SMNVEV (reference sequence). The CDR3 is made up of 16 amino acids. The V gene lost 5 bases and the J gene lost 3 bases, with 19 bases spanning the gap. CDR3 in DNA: TGTGCCAGCAGTCCGCAAACACGCGACCTAGACTATGGCTACACCTTC. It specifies CASSPQTRDLDYGYTF.

CDR3 amino acids: CASSAPPAGELFF. CDR3 coding DNA: TGTGCCAGCAGCGCACCCCCGGCCGGGGAGCTGTTTTTT. The J gene is TRBJ2-2, the V gene TRBV9; no definite D call. CDR3 length: 13 residues. Germline V lookup: CDR1 SGDLS, CDR2 YYNGEE. V was clipped by 3 bases and J by 6 bases, with 9 bases between them.